The TCR beta chain described here comes from a study of graft-versus-host responses after intestinal transplantation. Overall study: Transplant recipients had multivisceral, liver-intestinal, or isolated intestinal grafts. The recipients all started with anti-thymocyte globulin induction and then took tacrolimus and steroids for approximately 3 years. Overall study findings and caveats: Ileal or blood samples showed some GvH clones first, and such clones were also found in recipient marrow.

TCRdb keeps only in-frame clones here, not all; method: immunoSEQ multiplex PCR. Counted here are some 96,000 clones, roughly 87% occurring once; the ten biggest clones make up around 0.95%. A note on this clone: Antigen specificity is unknown.

Trimming at V came to 1 base and at J to 5 bases, leaving 3 bases not matched to a gene. The CDR3 loop spans 14 amino acids. Germline loops: CDR1 GTSNPN, CDR2 SVGIG (reference sequence). This TCR came from a human donor who was the organ donor for an intestinal transplant. The chain links TRBV30 to TRBJ1-5; TRBD1 agrees at 9 bases. The sequences come from unstimulated CD4+ T cells sorted from spleen or lymph node cells, collected before transplant. Written as DNA, the CDR3 is TGTGCCTGGAGTGGGGGGACAGGGTATCAGCCCCAGCATTTT. Residues: CAWSGGTGYQPQHF.